This T cell receptor (beta chain) was sequenced during a study of cytomegalovirus exposure and HLA in healthy donors. Overall study: The early release's HLA-typed donors yielded approximately 81 million unique TCRs. Overall study findings and caveats: Cytomegalovirus status, reportedly, was diagnosed with high specificity and sensitivity by the classifier. Usually a TCR sequence was rare, but some public TCRs were found in many donors.

The PCR had 60 Vbeta and 13 Jbeta primers. This table comes from immunoSEQ multiplex PCR, and its TCRdb copy is limited to in-frame clones, with some not included. Among roughly 98,000 clones listed, about 80% were seen once. The CDR3 covers 13 residues. Germline V CDR1 and CDR2: GTSNPN, SVGIG (reference sequence). V was trimmed by 4 bases and J by 0 bases, leaving 7 bases between them. The study sampled nominally healthy donors, though unrecorded immune exposures were likely. For this clone: As yet, its antigen is unknown.

The clonotype comes from a middle-aged man in good health and CMV-seronegative. The gene calls are TRBV30 and TRBJ1-3; D uncertain. Specimen: PBMCs. The CDR3 is CAWTGSSGNTIYF. DNA for the CDR3: TGTGCCTGGACAGGCAGCTCTGGAAACACCATATATTTT.